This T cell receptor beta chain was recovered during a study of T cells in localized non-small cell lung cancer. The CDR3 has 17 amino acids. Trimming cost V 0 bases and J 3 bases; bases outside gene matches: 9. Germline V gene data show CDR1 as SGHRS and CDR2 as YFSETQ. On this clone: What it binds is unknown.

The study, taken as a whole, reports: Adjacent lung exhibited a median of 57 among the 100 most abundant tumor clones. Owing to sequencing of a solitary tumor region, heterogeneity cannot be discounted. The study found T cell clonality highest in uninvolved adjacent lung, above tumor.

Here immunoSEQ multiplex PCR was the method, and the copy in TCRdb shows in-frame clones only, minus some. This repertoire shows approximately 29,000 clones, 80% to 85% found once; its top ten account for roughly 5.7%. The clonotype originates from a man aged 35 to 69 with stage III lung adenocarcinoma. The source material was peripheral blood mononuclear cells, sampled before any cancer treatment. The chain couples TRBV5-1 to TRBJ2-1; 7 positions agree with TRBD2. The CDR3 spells CASSLGPASGGYNEQFF. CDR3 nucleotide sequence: TGCGCCAGCAGCTTGGGGCCGGCTAGCGGTGGCTACAATGAGCAGTTCTTC.